The 20 T cell receptor beta chains below all came from one sample that was sequenced in a study of shared clonotypes between healthy human individuals. Sequencing was performed with immunoSEQ multiplex PCR; in TCRdb, only in-frame clones are kept and a portion is missing. Of over a million clones detected, about 96% appear once; the ten largest clones hold approximately 1.1%. The sequenced sample was naive CD4+ T cells sorted from blood. Subset of the sample: CD45RA+ positively selected. The receptors stem from a man between 25 and 39 years old in good health.

A word on this clone: Distinct nucleotide sequences in the sample also encode this CDR3. V gene TRBV5-1 combines with J gene TRBJ2-2; TRBD2 agrees at 14 bases. Germline CDR1 is SGHRS and CDR2 is YFSETQ. V shed 4 bases and J 5 bases; nucleotides not matched to a gene: 7. This CDR3 spans 17 amino acids. CDR3 sequence (DNA): TGCGCCAGCAGCCTGGGACTAGCGGGAGTTCGGACCGGGGAGCTGTTTTTT. As protein: CASSLGLAGVRTGELFF.

This chain joins TRBV2 and TRBJ1-4, with D possibly being TRBD1 (6 bases). Between the trimmed V and J ends, which lost 8 bases and 4 bases, there was a span of 11 bases. Germline V gene sequence: CDR1 SNHLY, CDR2 FYNNEI. The CDR3 runs 13 residues. CDR3 region: CASQRTVNEKLFF. The DNA for the CDR3 is TGTGCCAGCCAGCGGACAGTTAATGAAAAACTGTTTTTT.

The V call is TRBV6-1, the J call TRBJ2-2; D is tentatively TRBD1 or TRBD2 (5 bases each). CDR1 MNHNS and CDR2 SASEGT come from the germline V gene. V was trimmed by 7 bases and J by 7 bases, leaving 10 bases between them. CDR3 size: 12 residues. Here the CDR3 reads CASTGTGGELFF. In nucleotides, the CDR3 is TGTGCCAGCACAGGGACCGGCGGGGAGCTGTTTTTT.

V is TRBV5-1 and J is TRBJ2-7, with 8 bases identical to TRBD1. The ends lost 4 bases at V and 5 bases at J; junction bases unmatched: 8. CDR1 is SGHRS, CDR2 YFSETQ, per germline. This CDR3 is built from 14 residues. CDR3 sequence reads: CASSRAGGGNEQYF. The CDR3, as DNA: TGCGCCAGCAGCCGCGCAGGGGGCGGGAACGAGCAGTACTTC. The whole variable domain, remainder taken from reference TRBV5-1 and TRBJ2-7, is KAGVTQTPRYLIKTRGQQVTLSCSPISGHRSVSWYQQTPGQGLQFLFEYFSETQRNKGNFPGRFSGRQFSNSRSEMNVSTLELGDSALYLCASSRAGGGNEQYFGPGTRLTVT.

The CDR3 protein is CASGQLSNQPQHF. CDR3 DNA: TGTGCCAGCGGCCAGCTTAGCAATCAGCCCCAGCATTTT. The chain uses TRBV28 and TRBJ1-5; no reliable D call. Trimming removed 8 bases from V and 0 bases from J, with 8 bases in between. Germline V gives CDR1 MDHEN, CDR2 SYDVKM. This CDR3 is built from 13 residues.

The chain employs TRBV6-1 and TRBJ1-1; no clear D gene. Trimming removed 7 bases at V and 4 bases at J, with 16 bases between. This CDR3 region has 14 residues. Germline-derived CDR1 and CDR2 are MNHNS and SASEGT. CDR3 loop: CASTFSSRSTEAFF. The CDR3 coding sequence is TGTGCCAGCACTTTCAGCTCCCGTTCCACTGAAGCTTTCTTT.

The V gene is TRBV14, the J gene TRBJ2-7, with D perhaps matching TRBD1 (6 bases). V gave up 1 base and J gave up 7 bases, with 23 bases separating them. CDR3 size: 17 residues. Germline V gives CDR1 SGHDN, CDR2 FVKESK. CDR3: CASSQVGLADRRLEQYF. The CDR3 bases are TGTGCCAGCAGCCAAGTAGGTTTGGCAGACAGGCGCTTGGAGCAGTACTTC.

The chain is built from TRBV7-6 and TRBJ2-1, with 8 bases fitting TRBD2. The V gene's germline CDR1 is SGHVS and CDR2 FNYEAQ. J lost 0 bases, V lost 5 bases, and 12 bases had no gene match. The CDR3 is made up of 18 amino acids. The CDR3 spells CASSTRSGTRYSYNEQFF. The CDR3 DNA follows: TGTGCCAGCAGCACCCGTAGCGGGACGCGATACTCCTACAATGAGCAGTTCTTC.

This clone is a singleton in its sample. The chain carries TRBV9 and TRBJ2-3, with 7 bases that match TRBD2. J was trimmed by 3 bases and V by 0 bases; bases with no gene match: 4. The germline V gene encodes CDR1 SGDLS and CDR2 YYNGEE. CDR3 length: 15 residues. The CDR3 bases are TGTGCCAGCAGCGTAGCCGGGACTATGACAGATACGCAGTATTTT. Its protein is CASSVAGTMTDTQYF.

The rearrangement uses TRBV11-3 and TRBJ2-7, with TRBD1 matching 9 bases. The CDR3 contains 16 residues. Germline trimming cut 1 base from V and 3 bases from J; bases unmatched to any gene: 7. Germline V gene lookup returns CDR1 SGHNT and CDR2 YENEEA. The CDR3 sequence: CASSLGGGQGFYEQYF. CDR3 bases: TGTGCCAGCAGCTTAGGTGGGGGACAGGGTTTCTACGAGCAGTACTTC.

The chain couples TRBV9 to TRBJ1-3; D is unclear. Per the germline V gene, CDR1 is SGDLS and CDR2 is YYNGEE. This CDR3 region has 17 residues. Trimming stripped 4 bases from V and 0 bases from J, with 17 bases between. The CDR3 is CASSPRGWSYSGNTIYF. CDR3 bases: TGTGCCAGCAGCCCCCGAGGGTGGAGTTACTCTGGAAACACCATATATTTT.

V usage is TRBV11-2 and J usage is TRBJ1-1; maybe TRBD1 (5 bases). The CDR3 sequence is 12 residues long. Germline V gives CDR1 SGHAT, CDR2 FQNNGV. Trimming took 6 bases from V and 7 from J, leaving 12 bases between them. The CDR3 sequence: CASRGGVGEAFF. CDR3 nucleotides: TGTGCCAGCAGAGGAGGGGTGGGTGAAGCTTTCTTT.

The genes are TRBV6-5 and TRBJ2-3; 10 nucleotides line up with TRBD2. After removal of 2 bases from V and 0 bases from J, the junction contained 2 bases not matched to a gene. This CDR3 is built from 16 residues. Per germline, CDR1 MNHEY and CDR2 SVGAGI. The CDR3 is CASSYPSGGSTDTQYF. CDR3 in DNA: TGTGCCAGCAGTTACCCTAGCGGGGGTAGCACAGATACGCAGTATTTT.

The chain has TRBV23-1 and TRBJ2-7, with D possibly called TRBD1 or TRBD2 (5 bases each). TRBV23-1 is treated as an ORF (open reading frame) with a function not yet certain. The CDR3 has 15 amino acids. The ends were cut back, 0 bases at V and 3 bases at J, with 12 bases in the middle. The CDR3 spells CASSQSDPGGYEQYF. The CDR3 region has the DNA TGCGCCAGCAGTCAATCGGACCCTGGGGGCTACGAGCAGTACTTC.

The chain uses TRBV5-5 and TRBJ1-5; D ambiguous. CDR1 is SGHKS and CDR2 is YYEKEE in the germline V gene (reference sequence). This CDR3 is built from 15 residues. Trimming removed 0 bases at V and 2 bases at J, with 9 bases between. CDR3 DNA: TGTGCCAGCAGCTTGGGAGGGATTGGCAATCAGCCCCAGCATTTT. Translated, it gives CASSLGGIGNQPQHF.

V and J are TRBV25-1 and TRBJ1-1; D is unclear. The length of the CDR3 is 13 residues. From germline, CDR1 is MGHDK and CDR2 SYGVNS. The V end was cut by 6 bases, the J end by 1 base, with 9 bases between. As DNA, the CDR3 is TGTGCCAGCAGCCCGGTCCGGAACACTGAAGCTTTCTTT. It specifies CASSPVRNTEAFF. The full variable domain, its missing parts supplied by reference TRBV25-1 and TRBJ1-1, is EADIYQTPRYLVIGTGKKITLECSQTMGHDKMYWYQQDPGMELHLIHYSYGVNSTEKGDLSSESTVSRIRTEHFPLTLESARPSHTSQYLCASSPVRNTEAFFGQGTRLTVV.

V usage is TRBV2 and J usage is TRBJ1-1; 7 positions match TRBD1. Germline V gene sequence: CDR1 SNHLY, CDR2 FYNNEI. V was pared by 3 bases and J by 4 bases, with 8 bases of the junction left unmatched. The CDR3 extends over 15 amino acids. CDR3 DNA: TGTGCCAGCAGTGACTGGTCTGCAGGGGGCACTGAAGCTTTCTTT. The encoded protein is CASSDWSAGGTEAFF.

This chain uses TRBV5-1 with TRBJ2-1, with D possibly TRBD2 on 6 matching bases. Germline-derived CDR1 and CDR2 are SGHRS and YFSETQ. CDR3 size: 15 residues. Trimming shortened V by 6 bases and J by 0 bases, and 13 bases separated the two germline ends. The CDR3 sequence: CASTFTGGSYNEQFF. The CDR3 nucleotides are TGCGCCAGCACGTTCACCGGGGGCTCCTACAATGAGCAGTTCTTC.

This clone was counted once. The chain couples TRBV5-1 to TRBJ1-2; weak D call: TRBD1 (6 bases). The CDR3 loop spans 15 amino acids. The germline CDR1 and CDR2 sequences are SGHRS and YFSETQ. V was trimmed by 4 bases and J by 2 bases, leaving 15 bases between them. The CDR3 nucleotides are TGCGCCAGCAGCCCTGTCAGGGGTGGAAACTATGGCTACACCTTC. This translates into CASSPVRGGNYGYTF.

The rearrangement uses TRBV18 and TRBJ2-3, with TRBD2 as a possible D gene (6 bases). Germline CDR1 and CDR2: KGHSH and LQKENI. The length of the CDR3 is 14 residues. Between the trimmed V and J ends, which lost 2 bases and 6 bases, there was a span of 12 bases. In DNA form, the CDR3 reads TGTGCCAGCTCACCAATGGGGGGACCGGATACGCAGTATTTT. The encoded protein is CASSPMGGPDTQYF.